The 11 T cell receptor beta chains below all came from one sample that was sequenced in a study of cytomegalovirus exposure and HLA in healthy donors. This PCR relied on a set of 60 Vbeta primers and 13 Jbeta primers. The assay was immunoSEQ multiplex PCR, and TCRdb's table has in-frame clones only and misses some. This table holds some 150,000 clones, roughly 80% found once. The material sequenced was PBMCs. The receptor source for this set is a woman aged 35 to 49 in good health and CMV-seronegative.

CDR3 nucleotides: TGTGCCAGCAGGTCACAGGGGAGGAATGAGCAGTTCTTC. Its translation: CASRSQGRNEQFF. The chain combines TRBV28 with TRBJ2-1; D might be TRBD1 (7 bases). The V gene lost 6 bases and the J gene lost 7 bases, with 13 bases spanning the gap. The germline gives CDR1 MDHEN, CDR2 SYDVKM. The CDR3 spans 13 residues. The full variable domain, completed using reference TRBV28 and TRBJ2-1, is DVKVTQSSRYLVKRTGEKVFLECVQDMDHENMFWYRQDPGLGLRLIYFSYDVKMKEKGDIPEGYSVSREKKERFSLILESASTNQTSMYLCASRSQGRNEQFFGPGTRLTVL.

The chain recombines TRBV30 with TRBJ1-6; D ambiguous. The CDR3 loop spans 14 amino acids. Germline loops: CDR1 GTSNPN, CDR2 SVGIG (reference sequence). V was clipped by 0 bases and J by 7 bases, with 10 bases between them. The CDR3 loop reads CAWSVVARNSPLHF. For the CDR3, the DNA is TGTGCCTGGAGTGTAGTCGCCAGGAATTCACCCCTCCACTTT.

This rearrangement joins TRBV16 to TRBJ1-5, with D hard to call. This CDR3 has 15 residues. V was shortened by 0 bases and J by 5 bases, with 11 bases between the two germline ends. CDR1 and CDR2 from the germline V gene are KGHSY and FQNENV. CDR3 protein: CASSQSTTAYQPQHF. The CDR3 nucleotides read TGTGCCAGCAGCCAATCGACAACAGCTTATCAGCCCCAGCATTTT.

The CDR3 DNA reads TGTGCCAGCAGCGCTAGGGGACAGGGACTAGCTGAAGCTTTCTTT. Translating gives CASSARGQGLAEAFF. The rearrangement uses TRBV6-1 and TRBJ1-1; the match to TRBD1 covers 9 bases. The V and J ends lost 6 bases and 6 bases, in that order; junction bases with no gene match: 11. The length of the CDR3 is 15 residues. Looked up from germline, CDR1 is MNHNS and CDR2 is SASEGT.

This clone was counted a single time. The CDR3 protein is CASSLAGPISGNTIYF. The CDR3 region has the DNA TGCGCCAGCAGCTTGGCTGGGCCTATCTCCGGAAACACCATATATTTT. The chain employs TRBV5-1 and TRBJ1-3; no reliable D call. Deletions cut 0 bases from V and 4 bases from J, with 14 bases between. The CDR3 has 16 residues. Germline CDR1 SGHRS, CDR2 YFSETQ.

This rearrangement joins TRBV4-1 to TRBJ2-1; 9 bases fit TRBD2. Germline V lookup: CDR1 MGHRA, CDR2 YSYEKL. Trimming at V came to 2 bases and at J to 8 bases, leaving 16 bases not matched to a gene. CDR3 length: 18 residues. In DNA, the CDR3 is TGCGCCAGCAGCCAAAGGTGGGGCGGGGGGGCCCAATTCGATGAGCAGTTCTTC. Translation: CASSQRWGGGAQFDEQFF.

CDR3 sequence (DNA): TGTGCCAGTGTAGACAGGGGAGAGGGCTATGGCTACACCTTC. This translates into CASVDRGEGYGYTF. The chain couples TRBV19 to TRBJ1-2, with 8 bases aligning to TRBD1. This CDR3 comprises 14 residues. The V segment lost 8 bases and the J segment 4 bases; nucleotides outside the gene matches: 9. Germline V lookup: CDR1 LNHDA, CDR2 SQIVND (reference sequence).

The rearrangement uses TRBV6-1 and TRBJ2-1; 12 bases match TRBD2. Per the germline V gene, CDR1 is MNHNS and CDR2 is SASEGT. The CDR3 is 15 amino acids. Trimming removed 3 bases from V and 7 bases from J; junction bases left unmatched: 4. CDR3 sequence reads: CASSEGTSGLNEQFF. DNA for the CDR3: TGTGCCAGCAGTGAGGGGACTAGCGGGCTTAATGAGCAGTTCTTC.

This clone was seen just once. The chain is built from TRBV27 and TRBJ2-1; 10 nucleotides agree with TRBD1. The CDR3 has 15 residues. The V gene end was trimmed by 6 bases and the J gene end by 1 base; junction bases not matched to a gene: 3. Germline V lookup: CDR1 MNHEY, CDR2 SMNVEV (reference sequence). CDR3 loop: CASRPGQGSYNEQFF. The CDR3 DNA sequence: TGTGCCAGCAGGCCGGGACAGGGGTCCTACAATGAGCAGTTCTTC.

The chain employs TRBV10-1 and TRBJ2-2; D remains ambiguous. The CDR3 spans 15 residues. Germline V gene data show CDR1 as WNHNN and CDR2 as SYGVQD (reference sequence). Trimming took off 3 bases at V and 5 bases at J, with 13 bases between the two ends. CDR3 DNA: TGCGCCAGCAGTGATGAGCGTGTTCGGACCGGGGAGCTGTTTTTT. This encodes CASSDERVRTGELFF.

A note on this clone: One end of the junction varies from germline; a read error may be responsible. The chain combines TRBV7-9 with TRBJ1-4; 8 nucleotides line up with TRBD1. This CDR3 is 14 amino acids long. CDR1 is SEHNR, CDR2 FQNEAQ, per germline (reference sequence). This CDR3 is CSSSLPRGREKLFF. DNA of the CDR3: TGTTCCAGCAGCCTACCCAGGGGGCGGGAAAAACTGTTTTTT.